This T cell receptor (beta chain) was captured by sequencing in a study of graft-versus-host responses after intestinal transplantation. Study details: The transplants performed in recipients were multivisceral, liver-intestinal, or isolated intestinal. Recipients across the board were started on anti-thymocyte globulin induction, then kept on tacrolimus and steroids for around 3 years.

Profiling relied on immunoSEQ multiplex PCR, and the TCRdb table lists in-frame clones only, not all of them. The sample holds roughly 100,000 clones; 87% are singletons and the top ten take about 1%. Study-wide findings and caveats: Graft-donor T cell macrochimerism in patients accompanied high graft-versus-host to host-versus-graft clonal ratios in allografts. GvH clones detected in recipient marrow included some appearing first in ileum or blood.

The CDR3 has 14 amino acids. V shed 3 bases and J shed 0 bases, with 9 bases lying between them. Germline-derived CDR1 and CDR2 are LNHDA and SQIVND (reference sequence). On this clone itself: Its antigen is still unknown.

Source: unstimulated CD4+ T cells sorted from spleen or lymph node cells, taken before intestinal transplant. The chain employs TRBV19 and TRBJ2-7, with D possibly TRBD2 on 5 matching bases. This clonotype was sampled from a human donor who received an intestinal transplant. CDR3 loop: CASSIEGISYEQYF. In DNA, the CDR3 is TGTGCCAGTAGTATTGAGGGAATCTCCTACGAGCAGTACTTC.